Shown below are 20 T cell receptor beta chains from a single sample sequenced in a study of regulatory T cells in long-lasting Graves disease. Through Arm-PCR of CDR3 regions and iRepertoire HTBI primers, TCR beta libraries were built. Using its own MiXCR run on the multiplex PCR reads, TCRdb lists one record per CDR3 protein. The repertoire holds some 250,000 distinct CDR3 sequences, approximately 18% seen once, with around 15% in the top ten. This sample's time point: newly diagnosed GD, antithyroid drugs for less than 3 months. The authors made the TCR library using RNA they extracted from PBMCs. These same data were also listed under a study on T cells in Graves' hyperthyroidism and ophthalmopathy.

Specimen: peripheral blood mononuclear cells (PBMCs), collected at new diagnosis, from a patient treated with antithyroid drugs. Receptor source: a woman aged 25 to 39 with Graves disease.

This clonotype was observed a handful of times. The J gene is TRBJ1-4, the V gene TRBV29-1; D call uncertain. Germline CDR1 and CDR2: SQVTM and ANQGSEA. V dropped 1 base and J dropped 0 bases, with 0 bases sitting between them. The CDR3 has 12 residues. For the CDR3, the DNA is TGCAGCGTTGAAGCAACTAATGAAAAACTGTTTTTT. The encoded protein is CSVEATNEKLFF.

The J gene is TRBJ1-2, the V gene TRBV27; D remains ambiguous. CDR3 size: 13 residues. Per germline, CDR1 MNHEY and CDR2 SMNVEV (reference sequence). The V end was cut by 3 bases, the J end by 0 bases, with 5 bases between. CDR3 DNA: TGTGCCAGCAGTTTCGCCCCTAACTATGGCTACACCTTC. Translating gives CASSFAPNYGYTF.

This clonotype has ten or more counts. This chain uses TRBV6-1 with TRBJ2-3, with a weak D call TRBD2 (7 bases). The germline CDR1 and CDR2 sequences are MNHNS and SASEGT. With 6 bases removed from V and 4 bases from J, the gap between germline ends came to 20 bases. This CDR3 contains 16 residues. DNA of the CDR3: TGTGCCAGCAGGAACCGCCGGGGGGCCTCGGCAGATACGCAGTATTTT. The encoded protein is CASRNRRGASADTQYF.

A remark on this clonotype: No conserved phenylalanine or tryptophan is present at the end of the CDR3, so a read error is the likely explanation. The chain carries TRBV10-3 and TRBJ1-3; D is perhaps TRBD1 (6 bases). The CDR3 consists of 15 residues. The germline V and J ends were trimmed by 10 bases and 2 bases, with 18 bases remaining between them. Germline values: CDR1 ENHRY, CDR2 SYGVKD. The CDR3 is CATGEGPGAGNTIYL. CDR3 nucleotides: TGTGCCACAGGGGAGGGACCCGGCGCTGGAAACACCATATATCTT.

This clonotype was recorded many times. The V gene is TRBV20-1, the J gene TRBJ2-7, with 11 bases identical to TRBD2. Trimming at V came to 0 bases and at J to 6 bases, leaving 7 bases not matched to a gene. Germline V gene sequence: CDR1 DFQATT, CDR2 SNEGSKA (reference sequence). CDR3 length: 15 residues. The CDR3 region has the DNA TGCAGTGCTAGAGATAGACTAGCGGGGAACGGCGAGCAGTACTTC. Its translation is CSARDRLAGNGEQYF.

In its sample, this clonotype was seen many times. CDR3 in DNA: TGCAGTGCTAGTCGTAGGGACACTGAAGCTTTCTTT. It translates to CSASRRDTEAFF. J is TRBJ1-1 and V is TRBV20-1; D is ambiguous. V was shortened by 3 bases and J by 3 bases, with 8 bases between the two germline ends. The CDR3 sequence is 12 residues long. Looked up from germline, CDR1 is DFQATT and CDR2 is SNEGSKA (reference sequence).

This clonotype was recorded many times. The gene calls are TRBV12-3 or TRBV12-4 and TRBJ2-1; 8 positions agree with TRBD1. The trim removed 6 bases at V and 12 bases at J, leaving 16 bases unmatched. The CDR3 length is 15 residues. The CDR3 sequence: CASSPGQGDLGRQFF. CDR3 DNA: TGTGCCAGCAGCCCCGGACAGGGAGACTTGGGGCGGCAGTTCTTC.

This clonotype appeared many times. V usage is TRBV10-2 and J usage is TRBJ2-1; 15 bases agree with TRBD2. J was trimmed by 8 bases and V by 6 bases; bases with no gene match: 5. The germline V gene encodes CDR1 WSHSY and CDR2 SAAADI. There are 15 residues in the CDR3. The CDR3 sequence: CASRRTSGGADEQFF. DNA for the CDR3: TGCGCCAGCAGGAGGACTAGCGGGGGGGCAGATGAGCAGTTCTTC.

In this sample, this clonotype turned up a few times. V and J are TRBV6-9 and TRBJ2-1; the D is unclear. The CDR3 contains 15 residues. Germline CDR1 is MNHGY and CDR2 is SVAAGI. Trimming cost V 4 bases and J 3 bases, with 13 bases left between them. CDR3 loop: CASSSHAIHYNEQFF. In DNA, the CDR3 is TGTGCCAGCAGTTCCCACGCAATACACTACAATGAGCAGTTCTTC.

Comment on this clonotype: A much larger clonotype is one base distant, so this may be a read error. The V call is TRBV2, the J call TRBJ2-7; 7 nucleotides match TRBD1. Germline V gene data show CDR1 as SNHLY and CDR2 as FYNNEI. This CDR3 spans 12 amino acids. The J segment lost 0 bases and the V segment lost 8 bases, leaving 1 base of the junction unmatched. In nucleotides, the CDR3 is TGTGCCAGCGGGGACAGCTCCTACGAGCAGTACTTC. It encodes CASGDSSYEQYF.

This clonotype came up many times. The chain couples TRBV7-2 to TRBJ2-5; TRBD2 might be the D (7 bases). CDR1 and CDR2 (germline): SGHTA, FQGNSA. V dropped 7 bases and J dropped 4 bases, with 19 bases sitting between them. The CDR3 runs 15 residues. The CDR3 DNA reads TGTGCCAGCACCCCCGTAGGGGGGGTGAGAGAGACCCAGTACTTC. Translating it yields CASTPVGGVRETQYF. Supplemented by reference TRBV7-2 and TRBJ2-5, the full variable domain reads GAGVSQSPSNKVTEKGKDVELRCDPISGHTALYWYRQSLGQGLEFLIYFQGNSAPDKSGLPSDRFSAERTGGSVSTLTIQRTQQEDSAVYLCASTPVGGVRETQYFGPGTRLLVL.

Ten or more counts support this clonotype. The rearrangement joins TRBV5-1 to TRBJ2-7, with TRBD2 matching over 8 bases. V lost 6 bases, J lost 3 bases, and 8 bases stayed unmatched. The CDR3 is 14 residues long. Germline V lookup: CDR1 SGHRS, CDR2 YFSETQ. In nucleotides, the CDR3 is TGCGCCAGCAAGAAGGATAGCGGGAACTACGAGCAGTACTTC. It is translated as CASKKDSGNYEQYF.

This clonotype was seen ten or more times. The chain combines TRBV7-2 with TRBJ1-6; D unresolved. Trimming removed 4 bases from V and 9 bases from J, with 10 bases in between. Germline V gives CDR1 SGHTA, CDR2 FQGNSA. This CDR3 region has 13 residues. In DNA form, the CDR3 reads TGTGCCAGCAGCTCTCAGATGGGTTCACCCCTCCACTTT. This codes for CASSSQMGSPLHF.

With regard to this clonotype: A single base separates this from a much larger clone, so it may be a read error. The genes are TRBV3-1 and TRBJ2-1, with D tentatively TRBD2 (6 bases). Trimming removed 5 bases at V and 8 bases at J, with 19 bases between. The CDR3 is 15 amino acids. The germline V gene has CDR1 LGHDT and CDR2 YNNKEL (reference sequence). CDR3 in amino acids: CASSRPSGPHDEQFF. The CDR3 DNA reads as TGTGCCAGCAGCAGACCAAGCGGGCCCCACGATGAGCAGTTCTTC.

This clonotype has only a few counts. This chain connects TRBV5-1 to TRBJ2-2; D is uncertain. Trimming left V 0 bases short and J 3 bases short, with 9 bases between. CDR3 length equals 15 residues. Per the germline V gene, CDR1 is SGHRS and CDR2 is YFSETQ. CDR3 residues: CASSLGPGDTGELFF. The CDR3 region has the DNA TGCGCCAGCAGCTTGGGGCCTGGGGACACCGGGGAGCTGTTTTTT. The full variable domain, completed using reference TRBV5-1 and TRBJ2-2, is KAGVTQTPRYLIKTRGQQVTLSCSPISGHRSVSWYQQTPGQGLQFLFEYFSETQRNKGNFPGRFSGRQFSNSRSEMNVSTLELGDSALYLCASSLGPGDTGELFFGEGSRLTVL.

The chain recombines TRBV9 with TRBJ2-2; unclear D gene. This CDR3 region has 14 residues. Trimming removed 5 bases at V and 2 bases at J, with 10 bases between. The germline V gene encodes CDR1 SGDLS and CDR2 YYNGEE. In DNA form, the CDR3 reads TGTGCCAGCAGTCCTCGACCAAACACCGGGGAGCTGTTTTTT. As protein: CASSPRPNTGELFF.

This clonotype was observed many times. The chain employs TRBV24-1 and TRBJ2-3; TRBD2 might be the D (5 bases). The CDR3 covers 14 residues. Germline V gene sequence: CDR1 KGHDR, CDR2 SFDVKD. V lost 3 bases and J 5 bases, leaving 11 bases between the germline ends. CDR3 region: CATSDRGRGDTQYF. The CDR3 nucleotides are TGTGCCACCAGTGATCGTGGACGGGGAGATACGCAGTATTTT.

In this sample, this clonotype turned up many times. CDR3 in amino acids: CASSLLGRRQETQYF. In DNA, the CDR3 is TGTGCCAGCAGCTTATTGGGACGGAGACAAGAGACCCAGTACTTC. The chain joins TRBV13 to TRBJ2-1, with D perhaps matching TRBD1 or TRBD2 (5 bases each). The J call is doubtful: the DNA matches TRBJ2-5 better. The CDR3 covers 15 residues. In germline, CDR1 is PRHDT, CDR2 FYEKMQ (reference sequence).

The rearrangement uses TRBV6-1 and TRBJ1-6; D not certain. Trimming left V 7 bases short and J 0 bases short, with 7 bases between. Looked up from germline, CDR1 is MNHNS and CDR2 is SASEGT. The CDR3 length is 14 residues. This CDR3 is CASTRVSYNSPLHF. The CDR3 DNA sequence: TGTGCCAGCACTCGGGTCTCCTATAATTCACCCCTCCACTTT.

This chain connects TRBV24-1 to TRBJ1-1; D remains ambiguous. Germline-derived CDR1 and CDR2 are KGHDR and SFDVKD. V lost 7 bases, J lost 5 bases, and 10 bases lay in between. CDR3 length: 12 amino acids. Here the CDR3 DNA reads TGTGCCACCAGCAGCACGGGGACTGAAGCTTTCTTT. This codes for CATSSTGTEAFF.